This T cell receptor beta chain was profiled in a study of CD8 T cells in Susac syndrome. RNA amounts of about 0.5 to 1 ug underwent reverse transcription with random hexamers. TCRdb reprocessed the immunoSEQ multiplex PCR reads via MiXCR and lists one record per CDR3 protein. The sample lists some 220,000 distinct CDR3 sequences, roughly 96% occurring once. The V and J ends lost 0 bases and 2 bases, in that order; junction bases with no gene match: 6. This CDR3 region has 16 residues. Germline V gene sequence: CDR1 LGHDT, CDR2 YNNKEL (reference sequence). The sequenced material came from CD4+ T cells from PBMCs. The chain employs TRBV3-1 and TRBJ2-7, with 8 bases lining up with TRBD1. This sequence was found in a human donor with multiple sclerosis. The CDR3 reads CASSQELRDRPYEQYF. In DNA, the CDR3 is TGTGCCAGCAGCCAAGAATTAAGGGACAGGCCCTACGAGCAGTACTTC.